Shown below are 20 T cell receptor beta chains from a single sample sequenced in a study of blood T cell repertoires in COVID-19. Libraries were prepared by immunoSEQ multiplex PCR; TCRdb keeps only in-frame clonotypes and omits some of them. The profile shows some 150,000 clones, about 85% of them singletons. The sample consisted of peripheral blood. The receptors originated from an older woman with COVID-19, enrolled during active disease.

The chain couples TRBV7-3 to TRBJ2-5; the D gene is possibly TRBD1 (6 bases). Per germline, CDR1 SGHTA and CDR2 FQGTGA. This CDR3 has 14 residues. Trimming left V 5 bases short and J 5 bases short, with 15 bases between. CDR3 bases: TGTGCCAGCAGCCCGAGGGGGACGTGGGAGACCCAGTACTTC. Protein: CASSPRGTWETQYF.

The chain uses TRBV9 and TRBJ1-6, with a possible D match to TRBD1 (5 bases). Trimming cost V 2 bases and J 7 bases, with 13 bases left between them. Germline V gene lookup returns CDR1 SGDLS and CDR2 YYNGEE. The CDR3 runs to 15 residues. The CDR3 bases are TGTGCCAGCAGCGTCCAGCCAGGGATCAATTCACCCCTCCACTTT. Amino acids: CASSVQPGINSPLHF.

The V and J genes are TRBV6-2 or TRBV6-3 and TRBJ1-5, with 11 bases identical to TRBD1. Unmatched junction bases numbered 4, after V lost 5 bases and J lost 4 bases. Germline CDR1 is MNHEY and CDR2 is SVGEGT. The CDR3 spans 15 residues. CDR3 in amino acids: CASSPGTGGNQPQHF. The CDR3 DNA reads as TGTGCCAGCAGTCCCGGGACAGGGGGGAATCAGCCCCAGCATTTT.

The chain couples TRBV10-3 to TRBJ1-1; D not resolved. The length of the CDR3 is 15 residues. Between the trimmed V and J ends, which lost 1 base and 0 bases, there was a span of 9 bases. The germline gives CDR1 ENHRY, CDR2 SYGVKD. CDR3 in amino acids: CAISEFTSLNTEAFF. The DNA of the CDR3 is TGTGCCATCAGTGAGTTCACCAGTTTGAACACTGAAGCTTTCTTT.

This chain links TRBV5-8 with TRBJ2-7; TRBD2 might be the D (6 bases). Trimming stripped 3 bases from V and 1 base from J, with 17 bases between. The CDR3 has 16 residues. CDR1 and CDR2 from the germline V gene are SGHTS and YDEGEE. The DNA for the CDR3 is TGTGCCAGCAGCTGGGGTGGGGTAGCGGAGTCCTACGAGCAGTACTTC. It is translated as CASSWGGVAESYEQYF.

The V and J genes are TRBV30 and TRBJ1-2; no clear D. The CDR3 totals 13 residues. V lost 6 bases, J lost 8 bases, and 19 bases lay in between. Germline CDR1 is GTSNPN and CDR2 is SVGIG (reference sequence). CDR3 sequence reads: CACGRTGLRGYTF. Here the CDR3 DNA reads TGTGCCTGTGGGCGGACTGGCTTGAGAGGCTACACCTTC.

The gene calls are TRBV19 and TRBJ1-2; TRBD1 agrees at 10 bases. Germline values: CDR1 LNHDA, CDR2 SQIVND (reference sequence). Trimming at V came to 7 bases and at J to 3 bases, leaving 5 bases not matched to a gene. CDR3 length: 14 residues. The CDR3 DNA reads as TGTGCCAGTATCTCGGGACAGGGGTACTATGGCTACACCTTC. It translates to CASISGQGYYGYTF.

V is TRBV5-6 and J is TRBJ2-3; 11 bases map to TRBD1. This CDR3 contains 14 residues. V lost 6 bases, J lost 5 bases, and 5 bases stayed unmatched. Germline CDR1 is SGHDT and CDR2 is YYEEEE. The chain's CDR3 is CASNGQGAVDTQYF. For the CDR3, the DNA is TGTGCCAGCAACGGACAGGGGGCTGTAGATACGCAGTATTTT.

This chain joins TRBV6-5 and TRBJ1-1, with TRBD1 as a possible D gene (5 bases). This CDR3 has 15 residues. Germline CDR1 reads MNHEY; CDR2 reads SVGAGI. Trimming removed 7 bases at V and 0 bases at J, with 15 bases between. CDR3 amino acids: CASTPSRGMNTEAFF. DNA for the CDR3: TGTGCCAGCACCCCGAGTAGGGGCATGAACACTGAAGCTTTCTTT.

The gene calls are TRBV5-1 and TRBJ1-2; D may be TRBD1 (6 bases). The V gene's germline CDR1 is SGHRS and CDR2 YFSETQ. The CDR3 is 13 amino acids. V lost 0 bases and J lost 8, with 11 bases in between. This CDR3 reads CASSLDRARGYTF. The CDR3 bases are TGCGCCAGCAGCTTGGACAGGGCCCGCGGCTACACCTTC.

This clone showed up just a few times. The gene calls are TRBV7-9 and TRBJ1-3; D gene unclear. The germline V gene has CDR1 SEHNR and CDR2 FQNEAQ (reference sequence). V dropped 5 bases and J dropped 5 bases, with 13 bases sitting between them. CDR3 length: 14 amino acids. The CDR3 loop reads CASSSDGVRNTIYF. CDR3 DNA: TGTGCCAGCAGCAGCGACGGGGTCCGAAACACCATATATTTT. Full variable domain (outside the CDR3, taken from reference TRBV7-9 and TRBJ1-3): DTGVSQNPRHKITKRGQNVTFRCDPISEHNRLYWYRQTLGQGPEFLTYFQNEAQLEKSRLLSDRFSAERPKGSFSTLEIQRTEQGDSAMYLCASSSDGVRNTIYFGEGSWLTVV.

CDR3 in DNA: TGCGCCAGCAGTGTTTCGGGGGGGGGCACCGGGGAGCTGTTTTTT. Its protein product is CASSVSGGGTGELFF. The chain has TRBV10-2 and TRBJ2-2; 8 bases are a match to TRBD2. Unmatched junction bases numbered 5, after V lost 4 bases and J lost 4 bases. This CDR3 has 15 amino acids. The germline CDR1 and CDR2 sequences are WSHSY and SAAADI.

This clone was detected once. The chain is built from TRBV4-2 and TRBJ1-2; no clear D gene. The CDR3 is made up of 12 amino acids. The germline V and J ends were trimmed by 6 bases and 8 bases, with 13 bases remaining between them. Germline assignment: CDR1 LGHNA and CDR2 YNFKEQ. The chain's CDR3 is CASSAPSGGYTF. DNA for the CDR3: TGTGCCAGCAGTGCCCCCAGTGGCGGCTACACCTTC.

Remarks on this clone: The junction shows a germline mismatch at one end, possibly a read error. The chain couples TRBV6-5 to TRBJ1-1, with TRBD1 identical over 10 bases. CDR1 MNHEY and CDR2 SVGAGI come from the germline V gene. The length of the CDR3 is 13 residues. The CDR3 spells CASKSGQGDLPKF. CDR3 sequence (DNA): TGTGCCAGCAAGTCTGGACAGGGGGATCTACCAAAGTTC.

This sequence joins TRBV28 and TRBJ1-1, with D perhaps TRBD1 (5 bases). This CDR3 has 16 residues. The germline V and J ends were trimmed by 3 bases and 4 bases, with 18 bases remaining between them. Per the germline V gene, CDR1 is MDHEN and CDR2 is SYDVKM. The CDR3 coding sequence is TGTGCCAGCAGTTTCCCGGGAGGGGAAGGGAGCACTGAAGCTTTCTTT. Residues: CASSFPGGEGSTEAFF.

The chain joins TRBV28 to TRBJ1-4; 8 positions match TRBD1. V lost 6 bases to trimming and J lost 3 bases; unmatched junction nucleotides: 9. The germline CDR1 and CDR2 sequences are MDHEN and SYDVKM. This CDR3 spans 16 amino acids. CDR3 protein: CASRSAQGAANEKLFF. CDR3 sequence (DNA): TGTGCCAGCAGATCTGCCCAGGGGGCGGCTAATGAAAAACTGTTTTTT.

The V and J genes are TRBV15 and TRBJ2-5; TRBD1 agrees at 9 bases. CDR1 is LNHNV and CDR2 is YYDKDF in the germline V gene (reference sequence). V shed 1 base and J 4 bases; nucleotides not matched to a gene: 10. This CDR3 contains 17 residues. This CDR3 reads CATSRVYRGLGGETQYF. CDR3 sequence (DNA): TGTGCCACCAGCAGAGTTTACAGGGGGCTGGGGGGAGAGACCCAGTACTTC.

The chain combines TRBV5-1 with TRBJ2-5; the match to TRBD2 covers 7 bases. Germline lookup yields CDR1 SGHRS and CDR2 YFSETQ. The CDR3 is made up of 14 amino acids. Germline trimming cut 3 bases from V and 2 bases from J; bases unmatched to any gene: 4. This CDR3 is CASSSRGDQETQYF. The CDR3 bases are TGCGCCAGCAGCTCCCGGGGGGATCAAGAGACCCAGTACTTC.

The chain combines TRBV5-1 with TRBJ2-1; weak D call: TRBD2 (5 bases). Germline loops: CDR1 SGHRS, CDR2 YFSETQ. This CDR3 contains 17 residues. Between the trimmed V and J ends, which lost 2 bases and 4 bases, there was a span of 19 bases. In DNA form, the CDR3 reads TGCGCCAGCAGCTTCCGGACTCTGGTTGGGGTGTACAATGAGCAGTTCTTC. As protein: CASSFRTLVGVYNEQFF.

V and J are TRBV6-5 and TRBJ2-2; 7 positions agree with TRBD1. Germline CDR1 reads MNHEY; CDR2 reads SVGAGI. This CDR3 has 15 amino acids. V was pared by 4 bases and J by 0 bases, with 2 bases of the junction left unmatched. This CDR3 is CASSWDRTNTGELFF. The CDR3 DNA reads as TGTGCCAGCAGTTGGGACAGAACGAACACCGGGGAGCTGTTTTTT.